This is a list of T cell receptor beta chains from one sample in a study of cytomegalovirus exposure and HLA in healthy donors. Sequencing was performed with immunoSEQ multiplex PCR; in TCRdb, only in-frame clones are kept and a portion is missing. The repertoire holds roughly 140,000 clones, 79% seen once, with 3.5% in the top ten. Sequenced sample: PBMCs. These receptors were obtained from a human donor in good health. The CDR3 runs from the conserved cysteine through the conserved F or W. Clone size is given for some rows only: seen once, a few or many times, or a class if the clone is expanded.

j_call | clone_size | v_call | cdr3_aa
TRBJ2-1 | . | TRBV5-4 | CASSSGKAGTYNEQFF
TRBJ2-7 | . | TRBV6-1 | CASSEAPDSWPYF
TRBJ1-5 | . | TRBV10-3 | CAIRGTGNQPQHF
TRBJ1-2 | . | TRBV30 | CAWRRGLGDPNYGYTF
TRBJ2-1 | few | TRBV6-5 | CASRADRGLDEQFF
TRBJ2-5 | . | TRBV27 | CASSSLQGALETQYF
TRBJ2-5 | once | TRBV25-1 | CASSEYNRGQETQYF
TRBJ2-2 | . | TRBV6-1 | CASTPLPRNTGELFF
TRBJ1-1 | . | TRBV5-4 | CASSSGTGVTEAFF
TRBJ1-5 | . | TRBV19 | CASRGVDNQPQHF
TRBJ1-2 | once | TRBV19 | CASIGDRDYYGYTF
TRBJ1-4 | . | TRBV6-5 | CASSKGHTNEKLFF
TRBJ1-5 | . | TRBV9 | CASSVGSGGTSPHNQPQHF
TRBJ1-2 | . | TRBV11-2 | CASSLKGERGMYTF
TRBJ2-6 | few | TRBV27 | CASRFGVGANVLTF
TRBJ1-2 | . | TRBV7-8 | CASSLVRGRDVHYGYTF
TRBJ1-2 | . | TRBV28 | CASSADLGQLYYGYTF
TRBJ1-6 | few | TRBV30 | CAWKKKGQHNSPLHF
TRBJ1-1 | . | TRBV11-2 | CASSTYTGTNTEAFF
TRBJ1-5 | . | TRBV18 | CASSLFSGGDGNQPQHF
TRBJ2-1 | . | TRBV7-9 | CASSYGSRRILYNEQFF
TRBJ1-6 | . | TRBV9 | CASSVVEGLSPLHF